What follows are 12 T cell receptor beta chains derived from one specimen sequenced in a study of T cell changes during pregnancy in multiple sclerosis. The method was immunoSEQ multiplex PCR; TCRdb's version includes in-frame clones alone and lacks a portion of them. The table includes roughly 89,000 clones, around 93% detected once. This sample comprised peripheral blood, obtained in the first trimester of pregnancy. These receptors originate from a female donor with multiple sclerosis, enrolled in a pregnancy study.

V gene TRBV9 combines with J gene TRBJ2-1; 12 positions agree with TRBD2. The CDR3 extends over 19 amino acids. Per the germline V gene, CDR1 is SGDLS and CDR2 is YYNGEE. The V and J ends lost 0 bases and 0 bases, in that order; junction bases with no gene match: 7. Here the CDR3 DNA reads TGTGCCAGCAGCGTAGGCCTAGCGGGGGGGTCGAGCTCCTACAATGAGCAGTTCTTC. Encoded protein: CASSVGLAGGSSSYNEQFF.

The V gene is TRBV5-6, the J gene TRBJ1-5, with unresolved D. Germline V gene data show CDR1 as SGHDT and CDR2 as YYEEEE. This CDR3 is 13 amino acids long. The V gene lost 2 bases and the J gene lost 6 bases, with 9 bases spanning the gap. The CDR3 reads CASSFEGGQPQHF. DNA for the CDR3: TGTGCCAGCAGCTTTGAAGGAGGTCAGCCCCAGCATTTT. The whole variable domain, filled in from reference TRBV5-6 and TRBJ1-5, reads DAGVTQSPTHLIKTRGQQVTLRCSPKSGHDTVSWYQQALGQGPQFIFQYYEEEERQRGNFPDRFSGHQFPNYSSELNVNALLLGDSALYLCASSFEGGQPQHFGDGTRLSIL.

This chain uses TRBV27 with TRBJ2-5; tentative D call: TRBD2 (6 bases). V shed 7 bases and J shed 7 bases, with 10 bases lying between them. The CDR3 is 11 amino acids. Per the germline V gene, CDR1 is MNHEY and CDR2 is SMNVEV (reference sequence). The CDR3 protein is CASTGRGTQYF. CDR3 coding DNA: TGTGCCAGCACCGGGCGGGGGACCCAGTACTTC.

The V and J genes are TRBV29-1 and TRBJ2-7, with TRBD1 matching 9 bases. The germline V gene encodes CDR1 SQVTM and CDR2 ANQGSEA. Trimming at V came to 6 bases and at J to 5 bases, leaving 8 bases not matched to a gene. The CDR3 is 13 residues long. DNA of the CDR3: TGCAGCGTGGCGGGACAGGGCGGGAACGAGCAGTACTTC. Translating gives CSVAGQGGNEQYF.

The genes are TRBV30 and TRBJ1-2, with 9 bases lining up with TRBD1. This CDR3 contains 12 residues. Germline assignment: CDR1 GTSNPN and CDR2 SVGIG (reference sequence). J was trimmed by 4 bases and V by 3 bases; bases with no gene match: 0. The CDR3 DNA is TGTGCCTGGAGGACAGGGGGCTATGGCTACACCTTC. Its translation is CAWRTGGYGYTF.

The chain joins TRBV14 to TRBJ2-7; D is unclear. Deletions cut 1 base from V and 2 bases from J, with 12 bases between. This CDR3 has 15 amino acids. Germline assignment: CDR1 SGHDN and CDR2 FVKESK. CDR3 residues: CASSQGYGSPYEQYF. The CDR3 DNA reads TGTGCCAGCAGCCAAGGTTACGGTTCCCCCTACGAGCAGTACTTC.

The chain links TRBV7-3 to TRBJ2-7, with 7 bases matching TRBD2. Germline loops: CDR1 SGHTA, CDR2 FQGTGA. V was pared by 5 bases and J by 2 bases, with 6 bases of the junction left unmatched. This CDR3 is built from 14 residues. The CDR3: CASSPQTSPYEQYF. For the CDR3, the DNA is TGTGCCAGCAGCCCGCAGACTAGCCCCTACGAGCAGTACTTC.

The chain recombines TRBV18 with TRBJ2-7, with 8 bases lining up with TRBD1. CDR3 length: 16 amino acids. V gave up 2 bases and J gave up 3 bases; unmatched junction bases: 9. Germline CDR1 reads KGHSH; CDR2 reads LQKENI. CDR3 loop: CASSPNFGQGGYEQYF. CDR3 coding DNA: TGTGCCAGCTCACCAAATTTCGGACAGGGAGGCTACGAGCAGTACTTC.

The chain recombines TRBV7-9 with TRBJ2-3, with 9 bases that match TRBD1. The CDR3 totals 15 residues. The V gene's germline CDR1 is SEHNR and CDR2 FQNEAQ (reference sequence). Trimming cost V 4 bases and J 4 bases; bases outside gene matches: 6. CDR3 DNA: TGTGCCAGCAGCTCCGGGACAGGGCAAGCAGATACGCAGTATTTT. Amino acids: CASSSGTGQADTQYF.

The chain employs TRBV6-6 and TRBJ2-5; D possibly corresponds to TRBD1 (5 bases). Germline lookup yields CDR1 MNHNY and CDR2 SVGAGI (reference sequence). This CDR3 region has 15 residues. Trimming took 8 bases from V and 1 from J, leaving 17 bases between them. CDR3 in DNA: TGTGCCAGCTTCAAGGTGGGGCAGGGCCAAGAGACCCAGTACTTC. As protein: CASFKVGQGQETQYF.

This clone has just one count. This chain joins TRBV30 and TRBJ1-6, with D unclear. This CDR3 is built from 17 residues. V was cut by 2 bases and J by 0 bases, with 14 bases left in between. Germline lookup yields CDR1 GTSNPN and CDR2 SVGIG (reference sequence). DNA for the CDR3: TGTGCCTGGAGTCCCCTCCGTGTCAGCTCCTATAATTCACCCCTCCACTTT. It yields the protein CAWSPLRVSSYNSPLHF.

This chain joins TRBV7-2 and TRBJ2-5; D may be TRBD1 (6 bases). CDR1 is SGHTA, CDR2 FQGNSA, per germline. Trimming cost V 5 bases and J 4 bases, with 23 bases left between them. This CDR3 spans 17 amino acids. This CDR3 is CASSRTVTGFRRETQYF. For the CDR3, the DNA is TGTGCCAGCAGCCGGACTGTTACAGGGTTCCGGCGAGAGACCCAGTACTTC.